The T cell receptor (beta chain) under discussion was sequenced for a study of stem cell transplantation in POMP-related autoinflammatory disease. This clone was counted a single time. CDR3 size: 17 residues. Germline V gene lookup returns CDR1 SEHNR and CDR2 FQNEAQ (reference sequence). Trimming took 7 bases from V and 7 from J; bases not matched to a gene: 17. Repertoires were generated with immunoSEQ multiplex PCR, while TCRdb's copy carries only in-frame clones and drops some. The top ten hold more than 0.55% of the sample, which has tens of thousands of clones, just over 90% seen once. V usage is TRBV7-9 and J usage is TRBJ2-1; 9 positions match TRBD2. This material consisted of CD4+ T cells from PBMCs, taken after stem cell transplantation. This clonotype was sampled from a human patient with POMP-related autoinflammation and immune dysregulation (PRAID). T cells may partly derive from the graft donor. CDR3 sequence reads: CASTLERLAEIGNEQFF. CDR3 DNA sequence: TGTGCCAGCACCCTAGAGCGACTAGCGGAAATTGGGAATGAGCAGTTCTTC.